One and the same sample provided the 13 T cell receptor beta chains below, sequenced in a study of T cell clones after liver transplantation. The repertoire was sequenced with immunoSEQ multiplex PCR; TCRdb's copy has only in-frame clones and lacks some. Here the sample spans more than 7,500 clones, 75% to 80% being singletons. The sample in question was CD8+ T cells from blood, obtained before liver transplant. Every receptor here comes from a human donor who received a liver transplant.

The rearrangement uses TRBV7-3 and TRBJ2-2, with 9 bases lining up with TRBD2. The CDR3 runs 14 residues. Per germline, CDR1 SGHTA and CDR2 FQGTGA. The trim removed 4 bases at V and 4 bases at J, leaving 1 base unmatched. CDR3 region: CASSYSGSTGELFF. The CDR3 DNA reads TGTGCCAGCAGCTATAGCGGGAGCACCGGGGAGCTGTTTTTT.

V and J are TRBV5-1 and TRBJ2-3, with 9 bases fitting TRBD2. The CDR3 is 15 residues long. The J segment lost 2 bases and the V segment lost 3 bases, leaving 4 bases of the junction unmatched. The germline V gene has CDR1 SGHRS and CDR2 YFSETQ. The DNA of the CDR3 is TGCGCCAGCAGCTCCGGGACTAGCCCCACAGATACGCAGTATTTT. Its translation: CASSSGTSPTDTQYF.

The rearrangement joins TRBV5-4 to TRBJ1-3, with 10 bases fitting TRBD1. Germline CDR1 reads SGHNT; CDR2 reads YYREEE (reference sequence). V was clipped by 3 bases and J by 1 base; unmatched bases: 7. This CDR3 comprises 17 residues. This CDR3 reads CASSSPGQGKSGNTIYF. The DNA for the CDR3 is TGTGCCAGCAGCTCTCCGGGACAGGGGAAATCTGGAAACACCATATATTTT.

The chain joins TRBV6-5 to TRBJ2-7, with D unclear. CDR3 length equals 12 residues. Germline CDR1 MNHEY, CDR2 SVGAGI. Deletions cut 5 bases from V and 5 bases from J, with 10 bases between. For the CDR3, the DNA is TGTGCCAGCAGTCATGGAGCCGACGAGCAGTACTTC. Translating it yields CASSHGADEQYF.

V usage is TRBV5-1 and J usage is TRBJ2-2; TRBD2 matches at 8 bases. Germline V gene sequence: CDR1 SGHRS, CDR2 YFSETQ. This CDR3 region has 17 residues. V lost 4 bases, J lost 2 bases, and 10 bases stayed unmatched. The chain's CDR3 is CASSPPGLAVNTGELFF. CDR3 nucleotides: TGCGCCAGCAGCCCCCCAGGACTAGCAGTTAACACCGGGGAGCTGTTTTTT.

This chain connects TRBV5-1 to TRBJ2-2, with 7 bases identical to TRBD1. This CDR3 comprises 15 residues. Trimming took 4 bases from V and 4 from J; bases not matched to a gene: 7. Germline lookup yields CDR1 SGHRS and CDR2 YFSETQ. The CDR3 is CASSPRDSTTGELFF. The CDR3, as DNA: TGCGCCAGCAGCCCCCGGGACAGCACCACCGGGGAGCTGTTTTTT. The whole variable domain, filled in from reference TRBV5-1 and TRBJ2-2, reads KAGVTQTPRYLIKTRGQQVTLSCSPISGHRSVSWYQQTPGQGLQFLFEYFSETQRNKGNFPGRFSGRQFSNSRSEMNVSTLELGDSALYLCASSPRDSTTGELFFGEGSRLTVL.

The chain carries TRBV5-4 and TRBJ1-2, with a possible D match to TRBD1 (6 bases). The CDR3 runs 14 residues. The V and J ends lost 4 bases and 5 bases respectively, with 15 bases between them. Germline V CDR1 and CDR2: SGHNT, YYREEE (reference sequence). The CDR3 loop is CASSLGGGRYGYTF. The CDR3 nucleotides are TGTGCCAGCAGCCTGGGGGGGGGCAGGTATGGCTACACCTTC.

The chain couples TRBV10-2 to TRBJ2-1; tentatively, D is TRBD2 (6 bases). The CDR3 contains 13 residues. Germline V lookup: CDR1 WSHSY, CDR2 SAAADI. V was pared by 10 bases and J by 9 bases, with 19 bases between. This CDR3 reads CATERLGGGEQFF. Here the CDR3 DNA reads TGCGCCACGGAACGACTAGGAGGCGGTGAGCAGTTCTTC.

CDR3 in amino acids: CASSRTTDYEQYF. The DNA of the CDR3 is TGTGCCAGCTCACGAACTACGGACTACGAGCAGTACTTC. The V call is TRBV18, the J call TRBJ2-7; the D is unclear. V was shortened by 4 bases and J by 3 bases, with 10 bases between the two germline ends. The CDR3 is 13 residues long. Germline loops: CDR1 KGHSH, CDR2 LQKENI. The full variable domain, in which reference TRBV18 and TRBJ2-7 provide the parts outside the CDR3, is NAGVMQNPRHLVRRRGQEARLRCSPMKGHSHVYWYRQLPEEGLKFMVYLQKENIIDESGMPKERFSAEFPKEGPSILRIQQVVRGDSAAYFCASSRTTDYEQYFGPGTRLTVT.

The V gene is TRBV16, the J gene TRBJ2-1; TRBD2 agrees at 13 bases. Germline V CDR1 and CDR2: KGHSY, FQNENV. The CDR3 runs 18 residues. V lost 4 bases and J lost 4; bases outside the gene matches: 10. CDR3: CASSPPGLAGLSYNEQFF. In DNA, the CDR3 is TGTGCCAGCAGCCCTCCGGGACTAGCGGGACTCAGTTACAATGAGCAGTTCTTC.

The chain is built from TRBV9 and TRBJ2-1, with D perhaps TRBD1 (6 bases). CDR1 and CDR2 from the germline V gene are SGDLS and YYNGEE. This CDR3 is 20 amino acids long. The ends were cut back, 3 bases at V and 4 bases at J, with 29 bases in the middle. CDR3 in DNA: TGTGCCAGCAGCGCCAAACTGGCCCAAAAAAACAGGGTGGGTTACAATGAGCAGTTCTTC. This sequence encodes CASSAKLAQKNRVGYNEQFF.

V is TRBV27 and J is TRBJ2-7; D gene uncertain. Germline V gene sequence: CDR1 MNHEY, CDR2 SMNVEV (reference sequence). The CDR3 consists of 15 residues. The V and J ends lost 1 base and 2 bases respectively, with 12 bases between them. CDR3 sequence: CASSLYNGPPYEQYF. DNA of the CDR3: TGTGCCAGCAGTTTATACAATGGTCCCCCCTACGAGCAGTACTTC.

CDR3: CASSEGSLGNTIYF. DNA of the CDR3: TGTGCCAGCAGTGAAGGCAGCCTCGGAAACACCATATATTTT. The chain combines TRBV25-1 with TRBJ1-3, with D uncertain. Trimming cost V 2 bases and J 4 bases, with 9 bases left between them. The CDR3 is 14 residues long. Germline V gene data show CDR1 as MGHDK and CDR2 as SYGVNS. The full variable domain, completed using reference TRBV25-1 and TRBJ1-3, is EADIYQTPRYLVIGTGKKITLECSQTMGHDKMYWYQQDPGMELHLIHYSYGVNSTEKGDLSSESTVSRIRTEHFPLTLESARPSHTSQYLCASSEGSLGNTIYFGEGSWLTVV.